Each of the 13 T cell receptor beta chains below was sequenced from the same sample in a study of CD8+CD57+ T cells in acquired aplastic anemia. Sequencing involved patients with CD8+CD57+ cell expansion previously shown by flow cytometry. Genomic DNA served as template for TCR beta VDJ and CDR3 profiling. TCRdb processed the reads anew with MiXCR; each CDR3 protein has one entry. There are roughly 280,000 distinct CDR3 sequences in the sample; roughly 59% occur only once, and around 1.2% lies in the top ten. Specimen: sorted CD4+, CD8+, or CD8+CD57+ T cells (not recorded which) from PBMCs. These receptors were taken from a human donor with aplastic anemia.

This clonotype was picked up many times. The chain carries TRBV29-1 and TRBJ1-5; unclear D gene. CDR1 is SQVTM, CDR2 ANQGSEA, per germline. The CDR3 spans 16 residues. Trimming shortened V by 4 bases and J by 4 bases, and 20 bases separated the two germline ends. CDR3 region: CSVVSDPRWGNQPQHF. The CDR3 DNA reads TGCAGCGTTGTCTCTGACCCTCGTTGGGGAAATCAGCCCCAGCATTTT. The variable domain in full, with the rest retrieved from reference TRBV29-1 and TRBJ1-5, is SAVISQKPSRDICQRGTSLTIQCQVDSQVTMMFWYRQQPGQSLTLIATANQGSEATYESGFVIDKFPISRPNLTFSTLTVSNMSPEDSSIYLCSVVSDPRWGNQPQHFGDGTRLSIL.

V usage is TRBV25-1 and J usage is TRBJ2-1; TRBD2 matches 9 bases. Germline V gene lookup returns CDR1 MGHDK and CDR2 SYGVNS. J was trimmed by 4 bases and V by 2 bases; bases with no gene match: 9. The CDR3 is made up of 17 amino acids. CDR3 sequence: CASSERASGVPYNEQFF. The CDR3 DNA reads TGTGCCAGCAGTGAAAGAGCTAGCGGGGTTCCATACAATGAGCAGTTCTTC.

This clonotype was seen only once. The CDR3 sequence: CASSRQGDYEQYF. CDR3 sequence (DNA): TGTGCCAGTAGTAGGCAGGGGGACTACGAGCAGTACTTC. This rearrangement joins TRBV19 to TRBJ2-7; 7 positions agree with TRBD1. The CDR3 is 13 residues long. The trim removed 4 bases at V and 3 bases at J, leaving 3 bases unmatched. Germline V gene lookup returns CDR1 LNHDA and CDR2 SQIVND (reference sequence).

This clonotype was seen many times. V and J are TRBV27 and TRBJ1-5; D ambiguous. Trimming took off 5 bases at V and 7 bases at J, with 9 bases between the two ends. Germline V gives CDR1 MNHEY, CDR2 SMNVEV (reference sequence). The CDR3 spans 12 residues. The CDR3 reads CASSNSGQPQHF. In DNA, the CDR3 is TGTGCCAGCAGTAACAGTGGGCAGCCCCAGCATTTT.

Written as DNA, the CDR3 is TGTGCCAGCAGTTTATCGGCCGGGACTAGCGGGAGGTTGGACGAGCAGTACTTC. Its translation is CASSLSAGTSGRLDEQYF. The chain combines TRBV7-9 with TRBJ2-7, with TRBD2 matching over 15 bases. This CDR3 has 18 amino acids. Germline-derived CDR1 and CDR2 are SEHNR and FQNEAQ (reference sequence). Germline trimming cut 6 bases from V and 5 bases from J; bases unmatched to any gene: 14.

There are a few counts of this clonotype. The genes are TRBV18 and TRBJ1-2, with TRBD1 matching 10 bases. The trim removed 3 bases at V and 5 bases at J, leaving 9 bases unmatched. The CDR3 covers 16 residues. Germline V gene data show CDR1 as KGHSH and CDR2 as LQKENI. CDR3 sequence (DNA): TGTGCCAGCTCACCTATTGCAGGGACAGGGGAATATGGCTACACCTTC. This translates into CASSPIAGTGEYGYTF.

The rearrangement links TRBV6-1 to TRBJ2-5; D gene ambiguous. The germline gives CDR1 MNHNS, CDR2 SASEGT. With 6 bases removed from V and 0 bases from J, the gap between germline ends came to 5 bases. The CDR3 contains 12 residues. As DNA, the CDR3 is TGTGCCAGCAGCGACTACCAAGAGACCCAGTACTTC. Translation gives CASSDYQETQYF.

V and J are TRBV5-4 and TRBJ2-7; D might be TRBD2 (5 bases). V was cut by 2 bases and J by 5 bases, with 14 bases left in between. Per germline, CDR1 SGHNT and CDR2 YYREEE (reference sequence). CDR3 length equals 14 residues. The CDR3 nucleotides are TGTGCCAGCAGCTTTTGGGGAGTGTACAACGAGCAGTACTTC. This sequence encodes CASSFWGVYNEQYF.

The chain carries TRBV7-9 and TRBJ2-1; tentatively, D is TRBD2 (6 bases). The germline V gene encodes CDR1 SEHNR and CDR2 FQNEAQ (reference sequence). V shed 5 bases and J shed 7 bases, with 12 bases lying between them. The CDR3 runs to 13 residues. The CDR3 DNA follows: TGTGCCAGCAGCCCCCCCGGGGGAAATGAGCAGTTCTTC. As protein: CASSPPGGNEQFF.

In this sample, this clonotype turned up many times. The V call is TRBV19, the J call TRBJ2-1, with D possibly being TRBD2 (5 bases). The germline gives CDR1 LNHDA, CDR2 SQIVND (reference sequence). V was shortened by 5 bases and J by 5 bases, with 16 bases between the two germline ends. The CDR3 has 15 residues. The CDR3 reads CASSAVAHDHNEQFF. CDR3 sequence (DNA): TGTGCCAGTAGTGCAGTAGCGCACGACCACAATGAGCAGTTCTTC.

The chain employs TRBV20-1 and TRBJ1-5; D perhaps matches TRBD1 (5 bases). From germline, CDR1 is DFQATT and CDR2 SNEGSKA (reference sequence). V was pared by 4 bases and J by 7 bases, with 11 bases between. The CDR3 totals 12 residues. The CDR3 region has the DNA TGCAGTGCTATCCCCGGGGGACAGCCCCAGCATTTT. Translating it yields CSAIPGGQPQHF.

V and J are TRBV19 and TRBJ1-5; no definite D call. Germline V gene lookup returns CDR1 LNHDA and CDR2 SQIVND (reference sequence). The ends were cut back, 7 bases at V and 4 bases at J, with 14 bases in the middle. The CDR3 spans 14 residues. This chain's CDR3 is CASNPRGVNQPQHF. The CDR3 nucleotides are TGTGCCAGTAACCCCCGGGGTGTGAATCAGCCCCAGCATTTT.

In DNA form, the CDR3 reads TGCGCCAGCAGCTTGGGGGTCGGGGATGAGCAGTTCTTC. It specifies CASSLGVGDEQFF. The chain has TRBV5-1 and TRBJ2-1; weak D call: TRBD2 (5 bases). The CDR3 contains 13 residues. Germline V CDR1 and CDR2: SGHRS, YFSETQ. The V gene lost 0 bases and the J gene lost 8 bases, with 9 bases spanning the gap.